A selection of T cell receptor beta chains follows, all from one sample in a study of cytomegalovirus exposure and HLA in healthy donors. Some clones are missing from TCRdb's copy, which holds only in-frame ones; the method was immunoSEQ multiplex PCR. The sample yields under 200,000 clones, roughly 79% seen once. Sequences were obtained from PBMCs. The source is a woman between 50 and 59 years old in good health and CMV-seropositive. The conserved cysteine and the conserved F or W are not part of the CDR3 here.

v_call cdr3_aa
TRBV19 ASSRRGEAF
TRBV7-2 ASSLRLAGPYEQY
TRBV28 ASVTQGNQPQH
TRBV5-6 ASSLGQPNTEAF
TRBV9 ASSEGQDNSPLH
TRBV2 ASSDIAGLNTEAF
TRBV7-2 ASSLEGTSGSYEQY
TRBV14 ASSYSPGQGDYGYT
TRBV14 ASSQDRINTGELF
TRBV7-9 ASSIGQDSYEQY
TRBV5-1 ASSLVGARTSNTGELF
TRBV5-1 ASSSTGSGKNSQY
TRBV5-1 ASSLGQNYGYT
TRBV30 AWSKDRVNTEAF
TRBV7-6 ASSLASSANSYEQY
TRBV4-3 ASSQGTDTDQPQH
TRBV11-3 ASSVSGGFYNEQF
TRBV7-9 ASSLLASGAYEQY
TRBV25-1 ASSEVAGNGYGYT
TRBV7-9 ASSRPGQSYEQY
TRBV28 ASSSGTGTPNYGYT
TRBV19 AAAAGFDSPLH
TRBV10-3 AISERTGQQETQY
TRBV27 ASRRDSPGEKLF
TRBV27 ASRSDSDYLLEH
TRBV7-8 ASSRTGTGTEAF
TRBV7-6 ATGTLYGYT
TRBV6-6 ASVTRNREQF
TRBV15 ATSRDEGVNTEAF
TRBV11-3 ASSPNRGAGEKLF
TRBV27 ASSLFQQGNSPLH
TRBV6-1 ASSEGVSSYNEQF
TRBV30 AWSKNRDSGNTIY
TRBV11-3 ASSLGQGEAF
TRBV2 ASSDTTYGQGSTEAF
TRBV4-1 ASSQESSGGREQF
TRBV7-2 ASSPRGRQAF
TRBV4-1 ASSQDARGYSGNTIY
TRBV10-1 ASNSWEFWPNEQF
TRBV5-1 ASRGQGMNTEAF